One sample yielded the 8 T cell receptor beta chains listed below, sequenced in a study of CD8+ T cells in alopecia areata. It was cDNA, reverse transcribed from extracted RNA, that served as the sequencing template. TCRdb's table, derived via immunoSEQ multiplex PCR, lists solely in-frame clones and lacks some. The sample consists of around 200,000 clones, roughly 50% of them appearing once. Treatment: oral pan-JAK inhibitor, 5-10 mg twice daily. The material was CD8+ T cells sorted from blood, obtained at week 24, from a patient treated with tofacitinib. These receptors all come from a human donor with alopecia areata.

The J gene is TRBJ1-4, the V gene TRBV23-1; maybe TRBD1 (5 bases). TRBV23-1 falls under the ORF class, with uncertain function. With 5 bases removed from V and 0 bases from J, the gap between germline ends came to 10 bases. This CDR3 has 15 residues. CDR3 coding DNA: TGCGCCAGCAGTTCCCACAGGACAACTAATGAAAAACTGTTTTTT. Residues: CASSSHRTTNEKLFF.

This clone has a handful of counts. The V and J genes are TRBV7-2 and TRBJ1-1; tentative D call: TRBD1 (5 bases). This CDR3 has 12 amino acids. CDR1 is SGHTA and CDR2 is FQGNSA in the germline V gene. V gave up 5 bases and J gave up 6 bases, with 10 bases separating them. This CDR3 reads CASSQGTPEAFF. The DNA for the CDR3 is TGTGCCAGCAGCCAAGGGACTCCTGAAGCTTTCTTT.

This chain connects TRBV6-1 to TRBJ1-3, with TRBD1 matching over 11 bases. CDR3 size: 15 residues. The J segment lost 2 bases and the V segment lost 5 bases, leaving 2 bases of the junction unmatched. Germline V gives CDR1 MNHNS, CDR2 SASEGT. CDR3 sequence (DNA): TGTGCCAGCAGTCCGGGACAGGGGGCTGGAAACACCATATATTTT. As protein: CASSPGQGAGNTIYF.

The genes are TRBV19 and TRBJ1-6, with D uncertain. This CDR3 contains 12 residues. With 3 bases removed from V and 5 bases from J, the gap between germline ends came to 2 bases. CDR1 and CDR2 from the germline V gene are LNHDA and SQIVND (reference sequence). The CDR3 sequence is CASSIDNSPLHF. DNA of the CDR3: TGTGCCAGTAGTATCGATAATTCACCCCTCCACTTT.

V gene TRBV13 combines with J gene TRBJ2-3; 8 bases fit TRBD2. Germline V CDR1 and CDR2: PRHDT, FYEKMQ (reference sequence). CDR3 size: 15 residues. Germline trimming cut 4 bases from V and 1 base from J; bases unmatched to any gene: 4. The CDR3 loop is CASSSGLVGTDTQYF. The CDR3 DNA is TGTGCCAGCAGCTCGGGACTAGTCGGCACAGATACGCAGTATTTT.

CDR3: CASSTQEGQGEYTDTQYF. The CDR3 nucleotides are TGCGCCAGCAGCACACAAGAAGGACAGGGTGAATACACAGATACGCAGTATTTT. The chain couples TRBV4-1 to TRBJ2-3; TRBD1 aligns across 8 bases. The CDR3 has 18 amino acids. The germline CDR1 and CDR2 sequences are MGHRA and YSYEKL. V dropped 5 bases and J dropped 2; count of bases not matched to a gene: 15.

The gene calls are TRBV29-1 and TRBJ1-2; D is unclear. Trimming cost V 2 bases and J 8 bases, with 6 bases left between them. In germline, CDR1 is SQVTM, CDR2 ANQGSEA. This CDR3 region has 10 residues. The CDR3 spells CSVESGGYTF. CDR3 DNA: TGCAGCGTTGAATCTGGGGGCTACACCTTC. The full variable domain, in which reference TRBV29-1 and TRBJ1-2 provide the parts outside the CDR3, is SAVISQKPSRDICQRGTSLTIQCQVDSQVTMMFWYRQQPGQSLTLIATANQGSEATYESGFVIDKFPISRPNLTFSTLTVSNMSPEDSSIYLCSVESGGYTFGSGTRLTVV.

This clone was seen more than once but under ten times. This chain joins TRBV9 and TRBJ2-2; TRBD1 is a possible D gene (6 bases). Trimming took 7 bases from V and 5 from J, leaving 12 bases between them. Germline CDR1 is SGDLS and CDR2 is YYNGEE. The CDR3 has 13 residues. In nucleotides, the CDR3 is TGTGCCAGCCAACAGGGCGGAACCGGGGAGCTGTTTTTT. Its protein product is CASQQGGTGELFF.